Sequencing of this T cell receptor (beta chain) was carried out in a study of shared clonotypes between healthy human individuals (dated by TCRdb to between 2020 and 2021). For the wider study: The cohort comprised a couple of women and a few men aged 18 to 49 years. For each donor, CD4 naive and CD4 memory were each given three plates, CD8 naive was given two plates, and CD8 memory was given one plate. The study deeply sequenced blood TCR repertoires of roughly five healthy adults to estimate repertoire size and the extent of clonotype sharing between individuals. Different laboratories and diverse techniques were used to prepare libraries and sequence TCR repertoires, to increase sequencing depth and limit assay-specific biases. Each donor's leukapheresis produced roughly between roughly 0.85 and 10 billion PBMCs. The paper as a whole reports these results and caveats: Based on pairwise subsampling, the degree of clonotype sharing among donors was expected to be affected by sequencing depth. Larger estimated clonotype richness was generally found for naive subsets than for memory subsets. The small number of donors limited the genetic and exposure-history diversity represented. Sampling was limited to blood, and TCR repertoires in tissue likely differ from TCR repertoires in blood. Clonotypes shared by all four sorted-subset donors showed higher generation probabilities than non-shared clonotypes. Incomplete sequencing was indicated by rarefaction of sorted-subset datasets, despite the large sequencing depth. Across a few donors, 4.5% to 6.5% of naive CD4, around 3.5% of naive CD8, about 2% of memory CD4, and approximately 0.42% of memory CD8 clonotypes were shared.

Using the deep immunoSEQ assay, multiplex PCR amplified TCR CDR3 regions from genomic DNA. Extracted genomic DNA from each cell subset was spread evenly across all wells of several immunoSEQ 96-well plates, with each plate serving as a replicate. For sorted subsets, 200 to 250 ng of genomic DNA, equivalent to some 30,000 T cell genomes, went into each replicate PCR. Purified libraries were measured with a Qubit 3.0 fluorometer, size-checked on a Bioanalyzer 2100, and measured again with the KAPA Library Quantification kit. Every immunoSEQ 96-well plate was sequenced on a dedicated single-read 150-cycle Illumina NextSeq 550 flow cell. The study's processing was this. Because the immunoSEQ output included only junctional sequences and no quality scores, the filtering could not be the same as the filtering used for full-length reads. To assign V/J genes and CDR3, sequences were annotated using PyIR, a Python wrapper for IgBLAST v1.9, with IMGT germline references. Reads were filtered out if the reads had weak V/J assignments (E-value above 1e-6), no CDR3, stop codons, out-of-frame junctions, or ambiguous translated residues. A V3J clonotype was defined by an identical inferred V gene, J gene, and CDR3 amino acid sequence. To compute the percentage overlap between repertoires, the number of shared unique clonotypes was divided by the size of the smaller repertoire. Richness of each repertoire was evaluated using RTK rarefaction, the Chao1 estimator, and Recon v2.1 estimates of unobserved clonotypes. Generation probabilities were computed with OLGA for all TCRbeta clonotypes obtained by the gDNA method from several donors. The table comes from immuneACCESS by way of TCRdb, which keeps in-frame sequences with V and J called. Part of the clones is missing from these tables; in studies checked, under half for an unresolved V gene and the rest for unknown reasons. The DNA was the basis for D and trimming; V, J and clone size are from that table. This sample holds 2.5 million or so clones; around nine tenths were observed only once. About 0.13% of the sample is taken by the ten largest.

The germline V gene (reference sequence) sets CDR1 to SEHNR and CDR2 to FQNEAQ. Trimming takes 0 bases from V and 7 bases from J, and the germline ends sit 16 bases apart. Reading from cysteine to phenylalanine, the CDR3 counts 16 amino acids. Only the CDR3 portion is preserved as DNA: 48 bases, with reading frame beginning at the first base. On this clone: Its target antigen remains unknown. The input lacks base qualities; no much larger clone sits a single base away.

Donors were healthy HIV-negative adults with no recently reported acute infections or vaccinations. Every donor was a Caucasian adult living in Nashville, Tennessee, USA. CD4+ T cells were enriched by magnetic negative selection, after which naive cells were positively selected on CD45RA and the negative fraction was taken as the memory subset. Blood was collected by leukapheresis, and PBMCs were isolated by Ficoll-Histopaque density gradient centrifugation and then cryopreserved in liquid nitrogen vapor phase. Analytical flow cytometry was used to check the purity and quantity of each magnetically sorted T cell population. Genomic DNA was isolated from each sorted fraction and quantified by UV absorbance on a Nanodrop 2000c.

The chain uses TRBV7-9 and TRBJ2-1, with the identity of the D gene unclear. The TCR was taken from a young man in good health. Sequencing input: naive CD4+ T cells sorted from blood. The cell subset or site label of this sample denotes: CD45RA+ positively selected. The nucleotide sequence is given as TGTGCCAGCAGCTTAGCGTCCCAATGGCCTGGTAATGAGCAGTTCTTC. This yields the protein CASSLASQWPGNEQFF.